This TCR beta chain was profiled in a study of neoadjuvant anti-PD-1 for oral cavity cancer (dated by TCRdb to about 2021). Regarding the complete study: Three to four biweekly doses of nivolumab at 3 mg/kg were mostly administered to patients before curative-intent surgical resection. Patients who did not progress were given a fourth nivolumab dose at about day 43 and had definitive surgical resection on days 50-56. The parent correlative cohort included approximately 13 patients, with an approximately 31% response rate. Responders were defined as patients with complete response, partial response or stable disease by RECIST 1.1; non-responders were defined as patients with progression.

Summary of the overall study and its limitations: Higher pretreatment blood TCRbeta clonality and lower post-treatment tumor TCRbeta clonality were correlated with higher pretreatment blood Treg/Th17 ratios. After neoadjuvant nivolumab, non-responders showed significantly higher T cell clonality (Gini index) in PBMCs than responders did. Only a few patients per response group were included in the TCR analyses, and larger cohorts for validation were called for by the authors.

For deep sequencing, each PBMC sample was run in six replicates, with libraries mostly built from about 500 ng of input genomic DNA. The immunoSEQ hsTCRbeta kit was used to prepare TCRbeta libraries, following the manufacturer's instructions. The finished libraries were brought together in one pool at around 3.1 nM, which was then read using an Illumina NovaSeq 6000 S4 flow cell. As for the original processing: The immunoSEQ Analyzer handled quality control and preprocessing of the raw data. The analysis was limited to productive rearrangements, and each clonotype was defined by a unique CDR3 amino acid sequence. Repertoire clonality was estimated as the Gini-Simpson index, which was computed with the R package tcR. Student's t test was used to compare Gini indices, and Pearson correlation was used to assess associations with tumor size change. The source is immuneACCESS, and TCRdb retained only in-frame sequences with V and J called. Part of the clones is not carried over; for the studies checked, unresolved V genes explain less than half of this, and the remainder is unexplained. V, J and clone size were drawn from that table, and D and trimming were deduced from the DNA. Recorded for this sample are 15,000 or so clones; around 70% of them occurred a single time. Approximately 2.3% of the sample goes to the ten largest clones.

With respect to this clone: It lacks a known antigen. Nothing much larger sits one base from this clone, and base qualities are not available.

For CDR1 and CDR2, the germline V gene lists MGHRA and YSYEKL. Spanning cysteine to phenylalanine, the CDR3 consists of 16 amino acids. CDR3 DNA is the only sequence kept; it has 48 bases, read in frame from the first base. V and J are truncated by 0 bases and 0 bases respectively, leaving an intervening sequence of 11 bases. This specimen's time point label, interpreted: before neoadjuvant nivolumab. Patients had been newly diagnosed with stage II-IVA oral cavity squamous cell carcinoma, and no prior systemic or radiation treatment had been given to the patients. The cohort was made up of patients with locally advanced, HPV-negative oral cavity squamous cell carcinoma. No culture maintenance or expansion was done, as the peripheral blood mononuclear cells went straight to analysis. Samples came from a longitudinal correlative study of a single-arm phase II trial of neoadjuvant nivolumab in oral cavity squamous cell carcinoma. Subject-matched pre- and post-treatment PBMCs and tumors from three responders and three non-responders underwent genomic DNA-based TCRbeta sequencing. Peripheral blood mononuclear cells were collected before nivolumab treatment and were collected again after treatment, at the time of surgery. The Maxwell RSC DNA from Cells kit was used to isolate genomic DNA from PBMCs.

Sequences were derived from PBMCs, sampled before nivolumab (anti-PD-1) treatment. The sequence was collected from a person aged 35 to 85 with oral cavity squamous cell carcinoma. The chain joins TRBV4-1 to TRBJ1-2, with the D segment identity uncertain. The CDR3 protein is CASSQDLAAANYGYTF. The DNA is TGCGCCAGCAGCCAAGATCTGGCAGCAGCTAACTATGGCTACACCTTC.